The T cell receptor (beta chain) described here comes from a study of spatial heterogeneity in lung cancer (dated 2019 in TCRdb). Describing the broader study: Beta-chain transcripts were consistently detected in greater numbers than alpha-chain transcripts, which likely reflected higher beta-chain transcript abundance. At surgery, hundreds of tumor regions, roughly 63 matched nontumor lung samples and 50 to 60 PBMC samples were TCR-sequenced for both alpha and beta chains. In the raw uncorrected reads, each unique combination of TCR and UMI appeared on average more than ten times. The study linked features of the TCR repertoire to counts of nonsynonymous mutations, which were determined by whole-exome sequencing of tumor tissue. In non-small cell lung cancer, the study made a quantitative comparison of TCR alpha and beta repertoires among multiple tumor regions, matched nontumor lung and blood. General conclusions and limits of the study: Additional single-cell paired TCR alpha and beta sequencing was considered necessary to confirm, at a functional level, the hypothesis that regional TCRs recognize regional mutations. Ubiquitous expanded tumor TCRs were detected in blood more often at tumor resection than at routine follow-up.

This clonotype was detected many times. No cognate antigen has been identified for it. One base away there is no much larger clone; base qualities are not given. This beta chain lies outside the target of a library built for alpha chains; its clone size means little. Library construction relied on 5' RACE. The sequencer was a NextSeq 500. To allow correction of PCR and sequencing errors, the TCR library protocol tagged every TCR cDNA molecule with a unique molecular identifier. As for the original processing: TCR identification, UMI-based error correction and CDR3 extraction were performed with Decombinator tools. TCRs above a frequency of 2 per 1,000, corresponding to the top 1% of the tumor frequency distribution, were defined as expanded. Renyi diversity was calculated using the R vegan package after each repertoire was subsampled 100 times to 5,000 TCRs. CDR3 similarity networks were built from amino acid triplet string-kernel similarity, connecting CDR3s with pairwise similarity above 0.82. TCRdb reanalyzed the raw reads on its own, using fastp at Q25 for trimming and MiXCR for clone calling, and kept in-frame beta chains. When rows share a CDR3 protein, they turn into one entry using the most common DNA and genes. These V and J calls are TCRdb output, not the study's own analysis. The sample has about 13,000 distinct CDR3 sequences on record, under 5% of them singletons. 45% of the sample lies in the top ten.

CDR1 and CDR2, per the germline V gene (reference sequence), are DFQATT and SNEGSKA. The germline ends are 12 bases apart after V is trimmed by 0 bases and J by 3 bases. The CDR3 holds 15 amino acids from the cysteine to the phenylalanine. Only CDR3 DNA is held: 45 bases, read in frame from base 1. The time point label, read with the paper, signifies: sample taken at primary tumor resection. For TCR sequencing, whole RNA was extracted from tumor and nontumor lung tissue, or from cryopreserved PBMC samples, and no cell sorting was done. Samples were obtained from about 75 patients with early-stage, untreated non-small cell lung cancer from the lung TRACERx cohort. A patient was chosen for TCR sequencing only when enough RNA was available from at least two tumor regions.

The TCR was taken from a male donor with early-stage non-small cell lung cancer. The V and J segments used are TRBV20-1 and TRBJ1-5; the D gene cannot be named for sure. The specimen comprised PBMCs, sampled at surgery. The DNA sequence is TGCAGTGCTAGAGATCCCAGACCTCTCAATCAGCCCCAGCATTTT. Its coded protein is CSARDPRPLNQPQHF.